The clone carrying this T cell receptor beta chain was counted only a few times. The CDR3 spans 15 residues. Germline-derived CDR1 and CDR2 are SGHTA and FQGNSA. V lost 4 bases, J lost 8 bases, and 6 bases stayed unmatched. The data were taken from a study of cytomegalovirus exposure and HLA in healthy donors. The PCR was carried out with 60 Vbeta primers and 13 Jbeta primers. Method: immunoSEQ multiplex PCR; TCRdb's copy keeps in-frame clones and lacks some. The sample includes some 150,000 clones, around 70% of them seen just once. Sequenced: PBMCs. This chain links TRBV7-2 with TRBJ1-4, with 11 bases aligning to TRBD1. This TCR was recovered from a man in his forties in good health and CMV-seronegative. Here the CDR3 DNA reads TGTGCCAGCAGCTCTCCGGGACAGGGGGACGAAAAACTGTTTTTT. Protein product: CASSSPGQGDEKLFF.